These T cell receptor beta chains were read from a single sample in a study of OX40 agonist ivuxolimab in advanced cancers. Sequenced by immunoSEQ multiplex PCR; TCRdb stores in-frame clones only, minus some. This table holds tens of thousands of clones, around 90% found once. This specimen was CD4+ or CD8+ T cells sorted from blood, taken in a trial of the OX40 agonist ivuxolimab. These receptors were collected from an adult with an advanced solid tumor such as melanoma, head and neck, liver or kidney cancer. Both conserved end residues are part of each CDR3. Each record gives: clone size, V gene, D gene, J gene, CDR3 length, CDR3 DNA, CDR3 protein. D genes are given only for firm matches. Not all rows give a size; the values are once, few, many and, for expanded clones, a class.

.	TRBV28	TRBD1	TRBJ1-5	13	TGTGCCAGCAGGGTCCAGGGGGGTCAGCCCCAGCATTTT	CASRVQGGQPQHF
.	TRBV28	TRBD1	TRBJ1-2	15	TGTGCCAGCAGCCGTATAACAGGGGGCGCTTTTGGCTACACCTTC	CASSRITGGAFGYTF
.	TRBV7-5	.	TRBJ2-5	13	TGTGCCAGGGCCAGAGGTTTCTGGGAGACCCAGTACTTC	CARARGFWETQYF
.	TRBV6-1	.	TRBJ2-7	15	TGTGCCAGCAGCCAAACGATAGCGGCCTCCTACGAGCAGTACTTC	CASSQTIAASYEQYF
.	TRBV7-8	TRBD2	TRBJ2-1	16	TGTGCCAGCAGACTTAGAGCAGCGGGAGGGGGGAATGAGCAGTTCTTC	CASRLRAAGGGNEQFF
.	TRBV30	.	TRBJ2-7	12	TGTGCCTGGAACGCGCTCTCCTACGAGCAGTACTTC	CAWNALSYEQYF
.	TRBV7-2	.	TRBJ1-5	15	TGTGCCAGCAGTTTATATACCAGTAGCAATCAGCCCCAGCATTTT	CASSLYTSSNQPQHF
.	TRBV10-3	.	TRBJ2-2	14	TGTGCCATCAGTGAGACAGGGAACACCGGGGAGCTGTTTTTT	CAISETGNTGELFF
.	TRBV30	.	TRBJ2-2	13	TGTGCCTGGCGGGGACAGAACACCGGGGAGCTGTTTTTT	CAWRGQNTGELFF
.	TRBV28	.	TRBJ2-5	16	TGTGCCAGCAGTCTGAGACCGACCCTGACGCAAGAGACCCAGTACTTC	CASSLRPTLTQETQYF
.	TRBV28	.	TRBJ2-6	14	TGTGCCAGCAGTTTAGCGCCGGGGGCCAACGTCCTGACTTTC	CASSLAPGANVLTF
.	TRBV7-2	TRBD1	TRBJ2-7	16	TGTGCCAGCAGCCAAACCGGGACAGGGGGCTTTCACGAGCAGTACTTC	CASSQTGTGGFHEQYF
.	TRBV27	.	TRBJ1-5	16	TGTGCCAGCAGTTCACAGTTGGCGGGCAGGATCCAGCCCCAGCATTTT	CASSSQLAGRIQPQHF
.	TRBV18	.	TRBJ2-7	13	TGTGCCAGCTCAGGACCAGGGAACTACGAGCAGTACTTC	CASSGPGNYEQYF
.	TRBV6-5	TRBD2	TRBJ2-7	15	TGTGCCAGCAGCTACCCGGGCGGGAGAACGGACGAGCAGTACTTC	CASSYPGGRTDEQYF
once	TRBV28	.	TRBJ2-7	13	TGTGCCAGTCGGGGAGCAGTAGACGGCGAGCAGTACTTC	CASRGAVDGEQYF
.	TRBV5-1	TRBD1	TRBJ1-2	15	TGCGCCAGCAGCATACAGGGGTTTTCGGGCTATGGCTACACCTTC	CASSIQGFSGYGYTF
.	TRBV7-3	.	TRBJ2-1	16	TGTGCCAGCAGCTCCGAAATTCTGAGCTCCTACAATGAGCAGTTCTTC	CASSSEILSSYNEQFF
.	TRBV4-2	.	TRBJ2-4	15	TGTGCCAGCAGCACCGACGACGTAGCCAAAAACATTCAGTACTTC	CASSTDDVAKNIQYF
once	TRBV18	TRBD1	TRBJ1-1	15	TGTGCCAGCTCACCGGACGGGACAGTGAACACTGAAGCTTTCTTT	CASSPDGTVNTEAFF
.	TRBV7-2	.	TRBJ2-5	16	TGTGCCAGCAGCTTAGGAGGGCGGAGCGTCCAAGAGACCCAGTACTTC	CASSLGGRSVQETQYF
once	TRBV7-2	.	TRBJ2-7	14	TGTGCCAGCAGCTCACCGGGACCCCACTACGAGCAGTACTTC	CASSSPGPHYEQYF
.	TRBV28	TRBD2	TRBJ2-7	15	TGTGCCAGCAAAAAATTAGCGGGAAACACCTACGAGCAGTACTTC	CASKKLAGNTYEQYF
.	TRBV7-2	TRBD2	TRBJ2-3	19	TGTGCCAGCAGCTTAGGGTGGAGGCCTAGCGGTTGGGACACAGATACGCAGTATTTT	CASSLGWRPSGWDTDTQYF
.	TRBV4-1	.	TRBJ2-4	16	TGCGCCAGCAGCCAAATCGGGGTCCTAGCCAAAAACATTCAGTACTTC	CASSQIGVLAKNIQYF
.	TRBV5-8	.	TRBJ2-7	13	TGTGCCAGCAGCTTGTGGGTTTCGAGGGAGCAGTACTTC	CASSLWVSREQYF
.	TRBV27	.	TRBJ2-1	15	TGTGCCAGCAGTTCCTACCAGGGATTCTACAATGAGCAGTTCTTC	CASSSYQGFYNEQFF
.	TRBV18	.	TRBJ2-5	12	TGTGCCAGCTCAGAAGACCAAGAGACCCAGTACTTC	CASSEDQETQYF
.	TRBV6-1	.	TRBJ1-3	14	TGTGCCAGCACCGGTCTCAGCTCTGGAAACACCATATATTTT	CASTGLSSGNTIYF
.	TRBV19	.	TRBJ1-2	14	TGTGCCAGTACCACCTTAGGGACTAACTATGGCTACACCTTC	CASTTLGTNYGYTF
.	TRBV27	TRBD1	TRBJ1-2	15	TGTGCCAGCAGTTTAGGAACAGGGGTCGGCTATGGCTACACCTTC	CASSLGTGVGYGYTF
.	TRBV11-2	TRBD2	TRBJ2-2	17	TGTGCCAGCAGCCCCCGGGGAGCGGGAGACAGCACCGGGGAGCTGTTTTTT	CASSPRGAGDSTGELFF
.	TRBV4-1	TRBD2	TRBJ2-6	20	TGCGCCAGCAGCCAGCTAGGACTAGCGGGAGTGAGGAGTGGGGCCAACGTCCTGACTTTC	CASSQLGLAGVRSGANVLTF
.	TRBV2	TRBD1	TRBJ2-5	15	TGTGCCAGCAGTGAATGGGACAGGGGTAGAGAGACCCAGTACTTC	CASSEWDRGRETQYF
.	TRBV5-1	.	TRBJ2-5	14	TGCGCCAGCAGCCCGGCGCCTGCACAAGAGACCCAGTACTTC	CASSPAPAQETQYF
few	TRBV2	.	TRBJ1-3	13	TGTGCCACCATGCCGGGCTCGGGAAACACCATATATTTT	CATMPGSGNTIYF
.	TRBV11-2	.	TRBJ1-2	13	TGTGCCAGCAGCTTAGACGGTCCCTATGGCTACACCTTC	CASSLDGPYGYTF
.	TRBV5-1	.	TRBJ1-1	14	TGCGCCAGCAGCTTGGCTTCCATGAACACTGAAGCTTTCTTT	CASSLASMNTEAFF
.	TRBV2	TRBD1	TRBJ2-1	14	TGTGCCAGCAGTGATAGGGGGCGGTACAATGAGCAGTTCTTC	CASSDRGRYNEQFF
.	TRBV6-1	.	TRBJ2-2	13	TGTGCCAGCAGATCCACAGGCACCGGGGAGCTGTTTTTT	CASRSTGTGELFF
.	TRBV9	.	TRBJ2-7	15	TGTGCCAGCAGCGGGCGGGACACCACCTCCTACGAGCAGTACTTC	CASSGRDTTSYEQYF
.	TRBV20-1	.	TRBJ2-5	10	TGCAGTGCTAGTGGAGAGACCCAGTACTTC	CSASGETQYF
once	TRBV11-2	.	TRBJ2-7	17	TGTGCCAGCAGCTTAGAAAGGGTTGGAAATCGCCCCTACGAGCAGTACTTC	CASSLERVGNRPYEQYF
.	TRBV5-8	.	TRBJ1-5	15	TGTGCCAGCAGCGCCGGATGGGTGTCCAATCAGCCCCAGCATTTT	CASSAGWVSNQPQHF